The rows below give T cell receptor beta chains drawn from one sample of a study of T cells in localized non-small cell lung cancer. Generated by immunoSEQ multiplex PCR, the TCRdb table keeps only in-frame clones and is missing some. This sample has more than 10,000 clones, with about 86% found just once. Sample: peripheral blood, taken before any cancer treatment. Every receptor here comes from an older male donor with stage III lung adenocarcinoma. Both conserved end residues are part of each CDR3. The D gene is left open where the match is weak. Some rows mark clone size as missing; the rest say once, few, many or name a class of expanded clone.

clone_size	v_call	d_call	j_call	cdr3_aa	cdr3_nt
NA	TRBV7-6	NA	TRBJ2-6	CASSFPGTGANVLTF	TGTGCCAGCAGCTTCCCGGGGACCGGGGCCAACGTCCTGACTTTC
few	TRBV6-5	NA	TRBJ1-2	CASSYSPGFYGYTF	TGTGCCAGCAGTTACTCGCCGGGGTTCTATGGCTACACCTTC
NA	TRBV10-1	NA	TRBJ1-2	CASRQTNYGYTF	TGCGCCAGCAGACAGACTAACTATGGCTACACCTTC
NA	TRBV5-6	NA	TRBJ1-1	CASSLFSGNTEAFF	TGTGCCAGCAGCCTATTCTCTGGGAACACTGAAGCTTTCTTT
NA	TRBV19	TRBD1	TRBJ2-7	CASSPLPRQGYEQYF	TGTGCCAGTAGTCCCCTCCCAAGACAGGGGTACGAGCAGTACTTC
NA	TRBV30	NA	TRBJ2-3	CAWSVLSPGLATQYF	TGTGCCTGGAGTGTACTTTCCCCGGGATTGGCGACGCAGTATTTT
few	TRBV5-4	TRBD2	TRBJ2-3	CASSSPTAGVGTDTQYF	TGTGCCAGCAGCTCACCCACAGCGGGAGTCGGCACAGATACGCAGTATTTT
NA	TRBV30	TRBD1	TRBJ2-3	CAWSTGQDRVFTDTQYF	TGTGCCTGGAGTACGGGACAGGACAGGGTTTTCACAGATACGCAGTATTTT
few	TRBV19	NA	TRBJ2-5	CASQDRKETQYF	TGTGCCAGTCAGGACAGAAAAGAGACCCAGTACTTC
NA	TRBV10-1	NA	TRBJ2-2	CASSESGTVNTGELFF	TGCGCCAGCAGTGAGAGCGGGACAGTTAACACCGGGGAGCTGTTTTTT
NA	TRBV19	NA	TRBJ1-5	CASDGGQISNQPQHF	TGTGCCAGTGATGGAGGACAGATTAGCAATCAGCCCCAGCATTTT
NA	TRBV6-1	TRBD2	TRBJ2-7	CASSDLGLAGVEQYF	TGTGCCAGCAGTGATCTCGGACTAGCGGGGGTGGAGCAGTACTTC
NA	TRBV4-1	NA	TRBJ1-2	CASSQDLGLGYTF	TGCGCCAGCAGCCAAGATCTAGGGTTGGGCTACACCTTC
NA	TRBV4-1	TRBD2	TRBJ2-7	CASSQDGSGAGYEQYF	TGCGCCAGCAGCCAAGATGGTAGCGGGGCTGGGTACGAGCAGTACTTC
NA	TRBV4-1	NA	TRBJ2-3	CASSQATLRGPFNTQYF	TGCGCCAGCAGCCAAGCAACTTTAAGGGGTCCCTTTAATACGCAGTATTTT
NA	TRBV18	NA	TRBJ2-7	CASSPGTLLYEQYF	TGTGCCAGCTCACCCGGGACACTCCTCTACGAGCAGTACTTC
few	TRBV7-9	TRBD1	TRBJ1-5	CASSLGGEYSNQPQHF	TGTGCCAGCAGTCTAGGGGGCGAATATAGCAATCAGCCCCAGCATTTT
NA	TRBV28	TRBD2	TRBJ2-3	CASGPGLSRTDTQYF	TGTGCCAGCGGACCGGGACTAAGCCGCACAGATACGCAGTATTTT
NA	TRBV19	NA	TRBJ2-6	CASIEAPGSGANVLTF	TGTGCCAGTATTGAGGCCCCAGGCTCTGGGGCCAACGTCCTGACTTTC
NA	TRBV5-5	TRBD1	TRBJ1-2	CASSLDGTAYGYTF	TGTGCCAGCAGCTTAGACGGGACAGCCTATGGCTACACCTTC
NA	TRBV5-1	NA	TRBJ1-5	CASSLEPGDQPQHF	TGCGCCAGCAGCTTGGAGCCAGGGGATCAGCCCCAGCATTTT
NA	TRBV5-4	TRBD2	TRBJ2-3	CASSSELAYSTDTQYF	TGTGCCAGCAGCTCGGAACTAGCGTACAGCACAGATACGCAGTATTTT
NA	TRBV11-3	NA	TRBJ1-1	CASSLNGGDTEAFF	TGTGCCAGCAGCTTAAATGGGGGAGACACTGAAGCTTTCTTT
NA	TRBV27	TRBD1	TRBJ1-5	CASSPRRDRGPGSSNQPQHF	TGTGCCAGCAGCCCTAGGCGGGACAGGGGCCCTGGATCTAGCAATCAGCCCCAGCATTTT
NA	TRBV11-2	NA	TRBJ1-1	CASSLRPKTTEAFF	TGTGCCAGCAGCTTACGTCCGAAGACGACTGAAGCTTTCTTT
once	TRBV11-2	TRBD2	TRBJ2-1	CASSLLGGGYSYNEQFF	TGTGCCAGCAGCTTATTGGGCGGGGGGTACTCCTACAATGAGCAGTTCTTC
NA	TRBV6-5	NA	TRBJ1-1	CASSPEGVNTEAFF	TGTGCCAGCAGCCCCGAGGGCGTGAACACTGAAGCTTTCTTT
NA	TRBV5-4	NA	TRBJ1-1	CASSPWGLEAFF	TGTGCCAGCAGCCCCTGGGGTCTAGAAGCTTTCTTT
NA	TRBV5-8	NA	TRBJ1-2	CASSLLGVDYGYTF	TGTGCCAGCAGCTTGCTTGGGGTTGACTATGGCTACACCTTC
NA	TRBV5-4	NA	TRBJ2-7	CASSVDNLGEQYF	TGTGCCAGCAGCGTGGACAACCTGGGGGAGCAGTACTTC
NA	TRBV7-2	NA	TRBJ1-1	CASSSGEGGWTEAFF	TGTGCCAGCAGCTCTGGGGAAGGGGGTTGGACTGAAGCTTTCTTT